This T cell receptor (beta chain) was obtained from a study of PD-L1 blockade in urothelial cancer. Whole-study context: Per blood sample, T cells had a median of about 130,000.

As to time point: pretreatment peripheral blood. Each patient gave between 1 and 8 samples, pretreatment and on-treatment. Synthetic templates analogous to TCR were spiked into all PCRs individually. Generated by immunoSEQ multiplex PCR, the TCRdb table keeps only in-frame clones and is missing some. The sample records around 50,000 clones, more than 75% being singletons. V shed 3 bases, J shed 5 bases, and the junction held 8 bases outside the gene matches. The CDR3 is 15 amino acids. CDR1 MNHEY and CDR2 SMNVEV come from the germline V gene (reference sequence). The TCR originated in a man between 45 and 60 years old with urothelial cancer. The specimen comprised PBMCs, sampled around atezolizumab (anti-PD-L1) treatment. This chain joins TRBV27 and TRBJ2-5, with 8 bases matching TRBD2. CDR3 DNA: TGTGCCAGCAGTTTCTCGGGGGGGACGTCGGAGACCCAGTACTTC. Protein product: CASSFSGGTSETQYF.